The 4 T cell receptor beta chains below were found in one sample sequenced in a study of T-cell memory formation after mild COVID-19. TCRdb fed the 5' RACE reads into MiXCR, producing one record per CDR3 protein. The sample has around 370,000 distinct CDR3 sequences; around 21% are singletons. The sample was PBMCs or a T cell subset sorted from them (not recorded which). These receptors were collected from an adult woman who had mild COVID-19 (a few samples of this study predate the infection). Cell type and time point are not known.

V usage is TRBV18 and J usage is TRBJ2-7; 7 bases fit TRBD2. CDR3 length: 13 amino acids. Germline CDR1 is KGHSH and CDR2 is LQKENI. The trim removed 1 base at V and 7 bases at J, leaving 4 bases unmatched. CDR3 DNA sequence: TGTGCCAGCTCACCACGGGTAGCGGGTGAGCAGTACTTC. It codes for CASSPRVAGEQYF. Drawing the rest from reference TRBV18 and TRBJ2-7, the complete variable domain is NAGVMQNPRHLVRRRGQEARLRCSPMKGHSHVYWYRQLPEEGLKFMVYLQKENIIDESGMPKERFSAEFPKEGPSILRIQQVVRGDSAAYFCASSPRVAGEQYFGPGTRLTVT.

This clonotype was detected a few times. This chain links TRBV7-9 with TRBJ2-5; no clear D gene. This CDR3 comprises 15 residues. Germline CDR1 reads SEHNR; CDR2 reads FQNEAQ (reference sequence). The V gene lost 3 bases and the J gene lost 8 bases, with 19 bases spanning the gap. CDR3 sequence: CASSFARLYEDTQYF. CDR3 DNA sequence: TGTGCCAGCAGCTTCGCACGGTTATATGAGGATACCCAGTACTTC.

The chain combines TRBV7-9 with TRBJ1-5; 7 nucleotides line up with TRBD1. This CDR3 has 17 amino acids. CDR1 is SEHNR, CDR2 FQNEAQ, per germline (reference sequence). V shed 1 base and J 1 base; nucleotides not matched to a gene: 7. The CDR3 DNA reads as TGTGCCAGCAGCTTAGGGAATATACAGGGGAGCAATCAGCCCCAGCATTTT. The encoded protein is CASSLGNIQGSNQPQHF. The variable domain in full, with the rest retrieved from reference TRBV7-9 and TRBJ1-5, is DTGVSQNPRHKITKRGQNVTFRCDPISEHNRLYWYRQTLGQGPEFLTYFQNEAQLEKSRLLSDRFSAERPKGSFSTLEIQRTEQGDSAMYLCASSLGNIQGSNQPQHFGDGTRLSIL.

This clonotype occurred a few times. The rearrangement uses TRBV4-3 and TRBJ2-4; perhaps TRBD1 as D (7 bases). Trimming cost V 3 bases and J 4 bases, with 19 bases left between them. Germline values: CDR1 LGHNA, CDR2 YSLEER. The CDR3 runs to 17 residues. In DNA form, the CDR3 reads TGCGCCAGCAGCCAGAACACCAGACAGGGAGGAAAAAACATTCAGTACTTC. Translating gives CASSQNTRQGGKNIQYF.